This record concerns one TCR beta chain sequence. What it binds is not known. V lost 1 base, J lost 8 bases, and 23 bases lay in between. The length of the CDR3 is 17 residues. Germline-derived CDR1 and CDR2 are LGHNA and YNFKEQ. These data are taken from a study of T cell responses to AZD1222 COVID-19 vaccine. Study summary: Second-dose intervals near 4 or 12 weeks were combined. Study-level results: Among the donors, most were white British and more were female, and clonal diversity was possibly underestimated. Two doses of AZD1222 preceded a rise in Spike-specific TCR breadth and depth. Regions left unmutated in variants are reportedly the target of nearly half of spike-specific TCRs.

Using immunoSEQ multiplex PCR, the repertoire was profiled, and TCRdb retains in-frame clones only, with some absent. The table records about 140,000 clones, around nine tenths of them present only once. Sequencing used peripheral blood, obtained on day 0 of AZD1222 vaccination. The source of this sequence is an adult in good health. The V gene is TRBV4-2, the J gene TRBJ1-2, with D unclear. The DNA of the CDR3 is TGTGCCAGCAGCCAAGCCTCAAACGGCCCCTCTTCAGGCGGCTACACCTTC. This gives the protein CASSQASNGPSSGGYTF.